Sequencing of this T cell receptor (beta chain) was carried out in a study of shared clonotypes between healthy human individuals. Study background: Each donor's CD8 memory used one plate, CD8 naive two, each CD4 subset three.

Germline V gene lookup returns CDR1 GTSNPN and CDR2 SVGIG (reference sequence). V was clipped by 3 bases and J by 8 bases; unmatched bases: 12. The CDR3 is 15 amino acids. Using immunoSEQ multiplex PCR, the repertoire was profiled, and TCRdb retains in-frame clones only, with some absent. Of under 2,500,000 clones in the sample, approximately 94% were seen once. Sequenced sample: naive CD4+ T cells sorted from blood. This sample's subset: CD45RA+ positively selected. The sequence was obtained from a man aged 18 to 29 in good health. The chain uses TRBV30 and TRBJ2-1; 8 nucleotides agree with TRBD2. This chain's CDR3 is CAWSRGTRGFDEQFF. In nucleotides, the CDR3 is TGTGCCTGGAGCCGCGGGACTAGGGGATTCGATGAGCAGTTCTTC. Using reference TRBV30 and TRBJ2-1 for the parts outside the CDR3, the full variable domain is SQTIHQWPATLVQPVGSPLSLECTVEGTSNPNLYWYRQAAGRGLQLLFYSVGIGQISSEVPQNLSASRPQDRQFILSSKKLLLSDSGFYLCAWSRGTRGFDEQFFGPGTRLTVL.